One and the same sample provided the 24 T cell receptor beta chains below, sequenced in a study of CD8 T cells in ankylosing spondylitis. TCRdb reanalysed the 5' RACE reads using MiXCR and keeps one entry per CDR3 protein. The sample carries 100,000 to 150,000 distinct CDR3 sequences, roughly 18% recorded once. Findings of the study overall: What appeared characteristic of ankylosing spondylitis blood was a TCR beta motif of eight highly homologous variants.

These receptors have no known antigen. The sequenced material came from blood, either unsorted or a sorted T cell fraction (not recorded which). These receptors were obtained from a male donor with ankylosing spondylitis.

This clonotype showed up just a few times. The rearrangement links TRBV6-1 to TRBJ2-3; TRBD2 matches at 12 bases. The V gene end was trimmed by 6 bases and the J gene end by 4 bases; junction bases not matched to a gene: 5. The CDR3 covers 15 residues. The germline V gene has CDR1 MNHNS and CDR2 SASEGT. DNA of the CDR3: TGTGCCAGCAGCCCGACTAGCGGGAGTGCAGATACGCAGTATTTT. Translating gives CASSPTSGSADTQYF.

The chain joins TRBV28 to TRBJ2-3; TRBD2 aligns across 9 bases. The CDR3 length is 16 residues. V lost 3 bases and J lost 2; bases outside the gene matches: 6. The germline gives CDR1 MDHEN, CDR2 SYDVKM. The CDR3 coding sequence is TGTGCCAGCAGTTTCTCGACTAGCGGTACCACAGATACGCAGTATTTT. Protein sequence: CASSFSTSGTTDTQYF.

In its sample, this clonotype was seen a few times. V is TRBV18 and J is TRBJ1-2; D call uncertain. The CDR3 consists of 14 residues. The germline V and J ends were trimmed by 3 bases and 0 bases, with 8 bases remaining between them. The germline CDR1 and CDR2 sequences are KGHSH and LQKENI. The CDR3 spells CASSPTPANYGYTF. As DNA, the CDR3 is TGTGCCAGCTCACCTACCCCAGCTAACTATGGCTACACCTTC.

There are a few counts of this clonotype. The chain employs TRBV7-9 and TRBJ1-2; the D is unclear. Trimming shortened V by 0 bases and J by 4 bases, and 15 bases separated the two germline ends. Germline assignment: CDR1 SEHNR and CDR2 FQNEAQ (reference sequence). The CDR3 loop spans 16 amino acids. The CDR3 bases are TGTGCCAGCAGCTTAGCCCGGACCGAGGAACTCTATGGCTACACCTTC. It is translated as CASSLARTEELYGYTF.

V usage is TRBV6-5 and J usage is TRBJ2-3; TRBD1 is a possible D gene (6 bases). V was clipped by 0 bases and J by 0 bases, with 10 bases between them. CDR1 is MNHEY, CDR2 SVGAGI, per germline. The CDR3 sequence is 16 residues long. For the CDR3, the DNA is TGTGCCAGCAGTTACTCCGGGACATCCAGCACAGATACGCAGTATTTT. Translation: CASSYSGTSSTDTQYF.

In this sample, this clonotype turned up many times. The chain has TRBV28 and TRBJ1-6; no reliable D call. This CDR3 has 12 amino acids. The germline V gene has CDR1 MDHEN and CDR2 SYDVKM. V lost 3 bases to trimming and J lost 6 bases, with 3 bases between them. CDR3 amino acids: CASSFVNSPLHF. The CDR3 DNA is TGTGCCAGCAGTTTTGTTAATTCACCCCTCCACTTT.

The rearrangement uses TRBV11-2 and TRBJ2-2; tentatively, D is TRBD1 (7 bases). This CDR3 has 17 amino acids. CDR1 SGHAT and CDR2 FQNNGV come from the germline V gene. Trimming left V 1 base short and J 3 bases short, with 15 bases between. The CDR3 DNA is TGTGCCAGCAGCTTAGGTCCGGCAGGGGGGTACACCGGGGAGCTGTTTTTT. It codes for CASSLGPAGGYTGELFF.

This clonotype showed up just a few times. For the CDR3, the DNA is TGCAGTGCTCTTTTGACAACAACTAATGAAAAACTGTTTTTT. Its protein is CSALLTTTNEKLFF. This chain joins TRBV20-1 and TRBJ1-4; D not certain. This CDR3 has 14 amino acids. The V end lost 5 bases, the J end lost 0 bases, and 10 bases lay between the germline ends. The germline CDR1 and CDR2 sequences are DFQATT and SNEGSKA (reference sequence).

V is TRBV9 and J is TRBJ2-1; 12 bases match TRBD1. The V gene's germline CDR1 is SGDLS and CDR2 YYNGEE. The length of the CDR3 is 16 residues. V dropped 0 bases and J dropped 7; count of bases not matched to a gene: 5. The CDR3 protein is CASSVGGTGGENEQFF. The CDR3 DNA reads TGTGCCAGCAGCGTAGGTGGGACAGGGGGCGAGAATGAGCAGTTCTTC.

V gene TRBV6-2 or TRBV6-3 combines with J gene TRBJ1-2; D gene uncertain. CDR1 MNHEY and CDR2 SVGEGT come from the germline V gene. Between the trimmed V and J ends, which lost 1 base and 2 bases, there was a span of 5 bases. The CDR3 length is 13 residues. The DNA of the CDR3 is TGTGCCAGCAGTTACTTGATCAACTATGGCTACACCTTC. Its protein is CASSYLINYGYTF.

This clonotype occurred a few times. The DNA of the CDR3 is TGTGCCAGCAGCCCTCGGACGGGCCATAATTCACCCCTCCACTTT. Encoded protein: CASSPRTGHNSPLHF. V usage is TRBV28 and J usage is TRBJ1-6; no clear D. The CDR3 spans 15 residues. Germline values: CDR1 MDHEN, CDR2 SYDVKM. Trimming pared 6 bases from V and 5 bases from J, leaving 14 bases between.

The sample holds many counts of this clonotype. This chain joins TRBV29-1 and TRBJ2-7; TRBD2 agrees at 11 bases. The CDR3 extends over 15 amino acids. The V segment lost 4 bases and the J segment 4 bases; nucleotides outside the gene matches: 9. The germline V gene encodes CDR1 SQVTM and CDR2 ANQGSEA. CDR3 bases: TGCAGCGTTGGGCCGACTAGCGGGGCATCTTACGAGCAGTACTTC. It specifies CSVGPTSGASYEQYF.

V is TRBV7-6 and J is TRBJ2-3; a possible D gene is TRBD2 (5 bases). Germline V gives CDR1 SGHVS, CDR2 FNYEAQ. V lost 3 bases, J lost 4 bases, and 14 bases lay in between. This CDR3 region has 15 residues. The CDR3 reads CASSFLLAGADTQYF. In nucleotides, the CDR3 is TGTGCCAGCAGCTTTTTGCTAGCTGGGGCAGATACGCAGTATTTT.

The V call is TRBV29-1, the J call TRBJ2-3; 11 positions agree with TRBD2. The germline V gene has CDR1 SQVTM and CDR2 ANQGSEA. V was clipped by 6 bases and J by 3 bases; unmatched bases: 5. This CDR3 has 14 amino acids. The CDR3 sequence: CSVAGTSGTDTQYF. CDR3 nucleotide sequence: TGCAGCGTAGCCGGGACTAGCGGAACAGATACGCAGTATTTT.

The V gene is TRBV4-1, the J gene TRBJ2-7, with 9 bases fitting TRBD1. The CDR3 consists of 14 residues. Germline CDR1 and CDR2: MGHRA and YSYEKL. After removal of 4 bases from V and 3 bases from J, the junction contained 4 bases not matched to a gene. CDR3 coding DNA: TGCGCCAGCAGCCGGGGACAGGGAGACTACGAGCAGTACTTC. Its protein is CASSRGQGDYEQYF.

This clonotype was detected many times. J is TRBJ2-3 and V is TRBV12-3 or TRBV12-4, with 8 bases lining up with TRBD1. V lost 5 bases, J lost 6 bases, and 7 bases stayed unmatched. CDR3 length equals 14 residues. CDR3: CASSPTGAGDTQYF. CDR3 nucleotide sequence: TGTGCCAGCAGTCCGACAGGGGCGGGGGATACGCAGTATTTT.

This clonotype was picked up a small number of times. The CDR3 here is CASSPRMAETYEQYF. The CDR3, as DNA: TGTGCCAGCAGCCCCCGTATGGCAGAGACTTACGAGCAGTACTTC. The V gene is TRBV7-9, the J gene TRBJ2-7, with unresolved D. V was trimmed by 5 bases and J by 4 bases, leaving 18 bases between them. CDR3 length equals 15 residues. CDR1 is SEHNR, CDR2 FQNEAQ, per germline (reference sequence).

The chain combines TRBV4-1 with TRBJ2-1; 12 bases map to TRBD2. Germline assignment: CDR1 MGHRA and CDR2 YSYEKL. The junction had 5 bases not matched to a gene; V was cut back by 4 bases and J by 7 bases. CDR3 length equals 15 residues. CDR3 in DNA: TGCGCCAGCAGCCCAAGGACTAGCGGGACGAATGAGCAGTTCTTC. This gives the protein CASSPRTSGTNEQFF.

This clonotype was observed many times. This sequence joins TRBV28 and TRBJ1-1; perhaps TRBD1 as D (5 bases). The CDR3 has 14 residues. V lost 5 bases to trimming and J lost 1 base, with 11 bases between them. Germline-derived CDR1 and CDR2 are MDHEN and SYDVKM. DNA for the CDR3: TGTGCCAGCAGTACCGAGGACACGAACACTGAAGCTTTCTTT. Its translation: CASSTEDTNTEAFF.

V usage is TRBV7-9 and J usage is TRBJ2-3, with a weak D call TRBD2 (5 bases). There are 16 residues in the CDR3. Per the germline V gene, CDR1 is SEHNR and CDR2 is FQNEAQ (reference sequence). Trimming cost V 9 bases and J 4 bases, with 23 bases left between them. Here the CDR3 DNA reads TGTGCCAGTGACGACGCTAGCCGAAAAAAGGCAGATACGCAGTATTTT. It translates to CASDDASRKKADTQYF.

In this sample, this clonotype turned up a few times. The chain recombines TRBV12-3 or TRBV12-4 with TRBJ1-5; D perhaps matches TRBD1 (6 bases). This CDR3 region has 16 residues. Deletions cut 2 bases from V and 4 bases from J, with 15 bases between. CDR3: CASSLFAGAGNQPQHF. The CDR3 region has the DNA TGTGCCAGCAGTTTATTCGCGGGGGCTGGGAATCAGCCCCAGCATTTT.

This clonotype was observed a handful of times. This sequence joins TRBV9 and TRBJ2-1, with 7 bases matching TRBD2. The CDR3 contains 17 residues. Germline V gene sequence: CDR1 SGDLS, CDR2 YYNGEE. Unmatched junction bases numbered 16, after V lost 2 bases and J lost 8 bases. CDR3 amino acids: CASSVENGRLLEDEQFF. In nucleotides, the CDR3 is TGTGCCAGCAGCGTCGAAAACGGGAGGCTCCTGGAGGATGAGCAGTTCTTC.

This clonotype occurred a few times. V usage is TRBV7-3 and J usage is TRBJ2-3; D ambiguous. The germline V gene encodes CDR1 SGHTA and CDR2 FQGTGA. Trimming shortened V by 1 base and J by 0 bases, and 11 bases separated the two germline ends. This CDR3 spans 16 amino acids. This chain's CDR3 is CASSLRSRPSTDTQYF. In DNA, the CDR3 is TGTGCCAGCAGCTTAAGGTCTAGACCTAGCACAGATACGCAGTATTTT.

The chain's CDR3 is CASRGGDPWNQPQHF. In DNA form, the CDR3 reads TGTGCCAGCAGGGGCGGGGATCCTTGGAATCAGCCCCAGCATTTT. This chain links TRBV27 with TRBJ1-5; the D is unclear. CDR3 length equals 15 residues. Trimming pared 6 bases from V and 4 bases from J, leaving 16 bases between. Looked up from germline, CDR1 is MNHEY and CDR2 is SMNVEV (reference sequence).